This T cell receptor beta chain was sequenced for a study of beta chain features in type 1 diabetes. About the research overall: Taken together, all samples contributed around 100,000,000 examined sorted cells.

The isolated RNA, all of it, was reverse transcribed, so expressed TCRB transcripts were what got sequenced. The repertoire was sequenced with immunoSEQ multiplex PCR; TCRdb's copy has only in-frame clones and lacks some. The profile covers roughly 300,000 clones, with roughly a tenth appearing a single time and 1% taken by the ten largest. A remark on this clone: Its specificity is unknown.

The study, taken as a whole, reports: Shorter TCRB CDR3s, moderately but significantly so, were found in Type 1 diabetes patients in all four CD4+ subsets. More deletions and fewer insertions at VDJ junctions were seen in type 1 diabetes patients.

Between the trimmed V and J ends, which lost 4 bases and 0 bases, there was a span of 11 bases. The CDR3 contains 16 residues. Germline lookup yields CDR1 SGHRS and CDR2 YFSETQ. The sequence was obtained from a man aged 25 to 40 with type 1 diabetes. The chain recombines TRBV5-1 with TRBJ2-6; D is perhaps TRBD1 (6 bases). Sequencing was carried out using central memory CD4+ T cells from blood. CDR3 sequence (DNA): TGCGCCAGCAGCCACGGACAGTTCTCTGGGGCCAACGTCCTGACTTTC. Residues: CASSHGQFSGANVLTF.